This T cell receptor beta chain was documented in a study of CD8 T cells in ankylosing spondylitis. Study-wide points: The study identified a TCR beta motif of under 10 highly homologous variants that appeared characteristic of ankylosing spondylitis blood. Disease-linked clones were CD8+ and relatively rare in peripheral blood. There were earlier reports of some motif variants in reactive arthritis synovial fluid and blood. Researchers reportedly found disease-linked clones significantly enriched in matched ankylosing spondylitis synovial fluid.

The CDR3 length is 16 residues. Trimming shortened V by 0 bases and J by 7 bases, and 17 bases separated the two germline ends. Germline V gene sequence: CDR1 SGHRS, CDR2 YFSETQ. The sample holds a few counts of this clonotype. Its antigen remains unknown. Quantitative barcoded 5'-RACE was used to prepare TCR beta libraries. One entry per CDR3 protein, called by TCRdb with MiXCR from the 5' RACE reads. Among around 450,000 distinct CDR3 sequences listed, 20% to 30% were seen once. The source material was blood, either unsorted or a sorted T cell fraction (not recorded which). This sequence joins TRBV5-1 and TRBJ2-1; a possible D gene is TRBD1 (5 bases). The source of this sequence is a male donor with ankylosing spondylitis. CDR3 region: CASSLEGHPDRNEQFF. Here the CDR3 DNA reads TGCGCCAGCAGCTTGGAGGGTCACCCAGACAGAAATGAGCAGTTCTTC. Filled out from reference TRBV5-1 and TRBJ2-1, the complete variable domain reads KAGVTQTPRYLIKTRGQQVTLSCSPISGHRSVSWYQQTPGQGLQFLFEYFSETQRNKGNFPGRFSGRQFSNSRSEMNVSTLELGDSALYLCASSLEGHPDRNEQFFGPGTRLTVL.